The entry below gives a single T cell receptor (beta chain) sequence along with its context. Trimming left V 4 bases short and J 2 bases short, with 12 bases between. This CDR3 region has 14 residues. Germline V gene sequence: CDR1 MNHEY, CDR2 SVGAGI. In the authors' methods: Reference gene primers were amplified, and this amplification served to estimate nucleated cell counts. This table comes from immunoSEQ multiplex PCR, and its TCRdb copy is limited to in-frame clones, with some not included. For V, J and clone size, that table is used; D and trimming come from the DNA. The profile shows about 160,000 clones, over 80% of them singletons. Each participant's cohort was designated according to participant-reported clinical history. This record comes from a study of blood T cell repertoires in COVID-19.

The origin of this receptor is a woman aged 45-65 years who had recovered from COVID-19. Sequenced: PBMCs or T cells enriched from blood (not recorded which). J is TRBJ2-7 and V is TRBV6-5, with D possibly TRBD1 on 5 matching bases. The CDR3 sequence is CASSSQGGPYEQYV. The CDR3 region has the DNA TGTGCCAGCAGTTCTCAGGGTGGCCCCTACGAGCAGTACGTC.